The clone carrying this T cell receptor beta chain was recorded only once. The antigen remains undetermined. Different DNA sequences within this sample yield the same CDR3. This sample stems from a study of cytomegalovirus exposure and HLA in healthy donors. This PCR relied on a set of 60 Vbeta primers and 13 Jbeta primers. Under the authors' procedure: An analysis that came later counted roughly 87 million unique TCR beta chains, around 12 million shared. The method was immunoSEQ multiplex PCR; TCRdb's version includes in-frame clones alone and lacks a portion of them. V and J calls and clone size come straight from that table; D and trimming were deduced from the DNA. The sample contains some 200,000 clones, 84% of which appear only once. Study-wide points: According to an earlier analysis, most TCR beta V segments yielded productive rearrangements about 87% or about 30% of the time. Presence/absence analyses supposed approximately even sequencing depth among donors. HLA-A and HLA-B allele assignments for most subjects were reportedly predicted accurately using TCR beta sequences.

The CDR3 runs 13 residues. Germline values: CDR1 SGHRS, CDR2 YFSETQ. Between the trimmed V and J ends, which lost 1 base and 5 bases, there was a span of 6 bases. The chain uses TRBV5-1 and TRBJ2-2; D gene uncertain. The sequencing input was PBMCs. This receptor was identified in a woman between 45 and 65 years old in good health and CMV-seropositive. The DNA of the CDR3 is TGCGCCAGCAGCTTGAGCCCTACCGGGGAGCTGTTTTTT. It encodes CASSLSPTGELFF.